This entry features one T cell receptor beta chain sequence. As yet, its antigen is unknown. The source of the sample is a study of T-cell memory formation after mild COVID-19. Looking at the study overall: Largely donor-specific TCR clusters were found. Whole-study results and caveats: Clones contracting over day 15 to 85 were CD4/CD8 balanced, with later expanders leaning CD4+.

The germline gives CDR1 SNHLY, CDR2 FYNNEI. Deletions cut 6 bases from V and 7 bases from J, with 13 bases between. This CDR3 has 14 amino acids. TCRdb fed the 5' RACE reads into MiXCR, producing one record per CDR3 protein. The sample carries 300,000 to 400,000 distinct CDR3 sequences, roughly 20% recorded once. Sequenced sample: PBMCs or a T cell subset sorted from them (not recorded which). The chain joins TRBV2 to TRBJ1-6; D uncertain. The sequence was obtained from an adult woman who had mild COVID-19 (a few samples of this study predate the infection). Cell type and time point are not known. This chain's CDR3 is CASSRENLNSPLHF. In nucleotides, the CDR3 is TGTGCCAGCAGCAGAGAAAACCTAAATTCACCCCTCCACTTT.